The rows below give T cell receptor beta chains drawn from one sample of a study of shared clonotypes between healthy human individuals. The data were produced by immunoSEQ multiplex PCR, yet TCRdb's version contains in-frame clones alone and is incomplete. The sample lists about 580,000 clones; nearly 98% were seen once. Source material: naive CD8+ T cells sorted from blood. The receptors derive from a man aged 30 to 39 in good health. CDR3s include the opening cysteine and the closing phenylalanine or tryptophan. Expanded clones get a size class; other rows say once, few or many, or leave the size out.

size	V	J	CDR3
NA	TRBV4-1	TRBJ1-5	CASSPQTGGNQPQHF
NA	TRBV25-1	TRBJ2-3	CASNGQITDTQYF
NA	TRBV4-1	TRBJ2-1	CASSQGDNEQFF
NA	TRBV7-9	TRBJ2-2	CASSSAETGRTGELFF
NA	TRBV19	TRBJ1-5	CASSPGAGNQPQHF
NA	TRBV18	TRBJ2-2	CASSPAIAEGLFF
NA	TRBV6-6	TRBJ2-7	CASSYASYEQYF
NA	TRBV6-4	TRBJ1-1	CASSDYAGSTEAFF
NA	TRBV6-4	TRBJ1-5	CASNPNQPQHF
NA	TRBV13	TRBJ1-1	CASSLGGDGNTEAFF
once	TRBV6-6	TRBJ2-7	CASTFSLEGSYEQYF
once	TRBV27	TRBJ2-3	CASSYGSDTQYF
NA	TRBV27	TRBJ2-2	CASSWGRTGELFF
NA	TRBV27	TRBJ2-6	CASSETDSGANVLTF
NA	TRBV9	TRBJ1-5	CASSATGGGNQPQHF
NA	TRBV11-2	TRBJ2-7	CASSSLTGDLYEQYF
NA	TRBV11-3	TRBJ2-5	CASSSRQQETQYF
NA	TRBV6-5	TRBJ1-4	CASSYHQGFNEKLFF
once	TRBV30	TRBJ1-2	CAWEPLRGLYGYTF
NA	TRBV5-8	TRBJ2-1	CASLLHSYNEQFF
NA	TRBV15	TRBJ1-5	CATSREANQPQHF
NA	TRBV7-9	TRBJ2-1	CASPEQFF
NA	TRBV27	TRBJ2-1	CASSFLIGDRGGEQFF
NA	TRBV27	TRBJ2-7	CASSPFRLGNEQYF
NA	TRBV7-9	TRBJ2-2	CASSSQQGPDTGELFF
NA	TRBV25-1	TRBJ1-4	CASHSGTGAEKLFF
NA	TRBV13	TRBJ1-1	CASSLVQGNTEAFF
NA	TRBV30	TRBJ2-6	CAWRPDSGANVLTF
NA	TRBV9	TRBJ1-2	CASSSRGYGYTF
NA	TRBV9	TRBJ2-1	CASSVWRAGYNEQFF
once	TRBV7-9	TRBJ2-1	CASSLGSGREFF
NA	TRBV6-5	TRBJ1-5	CASSRDRFNQPQHF
NA	TRBV5-1	TRBJ2-2	CASSLTLGELFF
NA	TRBV9	TRBJ1-1	CASSATGAPEAFF
few	TRBV7-9	TRBJ1-2	CASSLDLHLGYTF
NA	TRBV5-5	TRBJ1-5	CASSSTGGSNQPQHF
NA	TRBV5-1	TRBJ2-7	CASSSTYEQYF
once	TRBV28	TRBJ2-6	CASSYRGLGANVLTF
NA	TRBV2	TRBJ1-5	CASSEHGGSNQPQHF
NA	TRBV30	TRBJ2-7	CACTGDTYEQYF
once	TRBV5-4	TRBJ2-5	CASSLLSAPETQYF
NA	TRBV29-1	TRBJ1-1	CSGAEGVYSNTEAFF
NA	TRBV4-3	TRBJ1-2	CASSQVLPGANGYTF
NA	TRBV11-2	TRBJ2-1	CASSKRGQGFYNEQFF
NA	TRBV7-9	TRBJ2-7	CASRDHSYEQYF
NA	TRBV4-1	TRBJ2-3	CASSQEAGSTDTQYF
NA	TRBV11-2	TRBJ2-1	CASSYLGKSSYNEQFF
NA	TRBV10-3	TRBJ2-7	CAISSSTGLIDEQYF
NA	TRBV29-1	TRBJ1-2	CSVGAAGPTNYGYTF
NA	TRBV4-1	TRBJ1-5	CASSQGQGFNQPQHF
once	TRBV19	TRBJ2-2	CASSSLSSVNTGELFF
NA	TRBV27	TRBJ2-7	CASSPSAGGLSYEQYF